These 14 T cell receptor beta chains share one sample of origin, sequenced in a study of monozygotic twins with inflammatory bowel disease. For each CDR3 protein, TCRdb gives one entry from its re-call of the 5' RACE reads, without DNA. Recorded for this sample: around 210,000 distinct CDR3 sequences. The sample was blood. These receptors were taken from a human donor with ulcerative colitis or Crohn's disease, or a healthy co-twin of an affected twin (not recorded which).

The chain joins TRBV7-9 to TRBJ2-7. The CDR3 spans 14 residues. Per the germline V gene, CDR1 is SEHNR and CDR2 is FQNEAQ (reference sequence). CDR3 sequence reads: CASSLGVPRYEQYF. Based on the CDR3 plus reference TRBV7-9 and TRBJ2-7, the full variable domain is DTGVSQNPRHKITKRGQNVTFRCDPISEHNRLYWYRQTLGQGPEFLTYFQNEAQLEKSRLLSDRFSAERPKGSFSTLEIQRTEQGDSAMYLCASSLGVPRYEQYFGPGTRLTVT.

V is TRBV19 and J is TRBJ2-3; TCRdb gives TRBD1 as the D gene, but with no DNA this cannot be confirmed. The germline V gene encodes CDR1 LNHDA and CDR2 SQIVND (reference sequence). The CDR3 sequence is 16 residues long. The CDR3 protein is CASSMTAPAVTDTQYF.

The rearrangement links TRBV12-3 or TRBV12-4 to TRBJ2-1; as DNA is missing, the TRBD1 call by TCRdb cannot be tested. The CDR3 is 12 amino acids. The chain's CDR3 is CASTPGGNEQFF.

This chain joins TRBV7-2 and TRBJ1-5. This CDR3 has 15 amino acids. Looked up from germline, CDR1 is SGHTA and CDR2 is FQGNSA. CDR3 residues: CASSLAEDGYQPQHF.

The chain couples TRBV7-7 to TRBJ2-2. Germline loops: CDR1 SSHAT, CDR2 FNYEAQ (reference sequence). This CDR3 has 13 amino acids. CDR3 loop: CASSLAGTGELFF.

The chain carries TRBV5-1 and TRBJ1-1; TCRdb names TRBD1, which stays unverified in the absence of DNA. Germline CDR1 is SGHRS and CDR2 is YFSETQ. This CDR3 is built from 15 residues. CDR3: CASSWGQGGNTEAFF.

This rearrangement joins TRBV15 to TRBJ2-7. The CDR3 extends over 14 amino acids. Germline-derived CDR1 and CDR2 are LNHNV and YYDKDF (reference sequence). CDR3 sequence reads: CATSRVLTCYEQYF.

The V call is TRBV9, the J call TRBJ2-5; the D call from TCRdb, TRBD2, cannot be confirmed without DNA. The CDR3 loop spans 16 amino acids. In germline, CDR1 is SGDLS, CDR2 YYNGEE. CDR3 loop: CASSVALAGLGETQYF. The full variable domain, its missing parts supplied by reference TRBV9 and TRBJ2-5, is DSGVTQTPKHLITATGQRVTLRCSPRSGDLSVYWYQQSLDQGLQFLIQYYNGEERAKGNILERFSAQQFPDLHSELNLSSLELGDSALYFCASSVALAGLGETQYFGPGTRLLVL.

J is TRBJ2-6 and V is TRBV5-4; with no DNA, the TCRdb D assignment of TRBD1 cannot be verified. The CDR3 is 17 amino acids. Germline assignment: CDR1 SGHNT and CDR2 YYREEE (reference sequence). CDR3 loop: CASSPRQDRSGANVLTF.

The CDR3 is CASSFLDRLTYEQYF. The V call is TRBV12-3 or TRBV12-4, the J call TRBJ2-7; checking the TCRdb D call of TRBD1 is not possible without DNA. The CDR3 has 15 residues.

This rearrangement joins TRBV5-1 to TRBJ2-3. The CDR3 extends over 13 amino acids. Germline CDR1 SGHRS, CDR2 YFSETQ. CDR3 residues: CASSPNRRDTQYF.

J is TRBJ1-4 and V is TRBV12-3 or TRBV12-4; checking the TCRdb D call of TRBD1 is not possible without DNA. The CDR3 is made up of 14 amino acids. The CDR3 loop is CASSFVAGLEKLFF.

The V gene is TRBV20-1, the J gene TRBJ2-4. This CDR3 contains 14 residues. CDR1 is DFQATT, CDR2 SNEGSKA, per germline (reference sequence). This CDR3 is CSASGRLAKNIQYF.

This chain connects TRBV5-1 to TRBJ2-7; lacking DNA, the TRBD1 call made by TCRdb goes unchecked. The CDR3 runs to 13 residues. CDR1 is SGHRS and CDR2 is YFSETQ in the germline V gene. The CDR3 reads CASSYSGDYEQYF.